The sequence of this TCR beta chain was determined in a study of blood T cell repertoires in COVID-19. Turning to the study itself: Spain, Italy and the United States supplied samples that represented acute and convalescent COVID-19. PBMCs, B-cell-depleted T cells, or T cells provided the cDNA or gDNA that made up the material.

Data came from immunoSEQ multiplex PCR; TCRdb stores just in-frame clones and leaves some out. The sample includes 250,000 to 300,000 clones, approximately 85% of them seen just once. Trimming removed 9 bases at V and 4 bases at J, with 12 bases between. CDR1 and CDR2 (germline): SNHLY, FYNNEI. The CDR3 has 12 amino acids. The sequence derives from a man aged 50-59 years with active or convalescent COVID-19. The sequencing input was peripheral blood. This chain joins TRBV2 and TRBJ2-5; TRBD1 is a possible D gene (6 bases). The CDR3 sequence: CASSGVRETQYF. The CDR3 region has the DNA TGTGCCAGTTCAGGGGTGAGAGAGACCCAGTACTTC.